The 20 T cell receptor beta chains listed next were all sequenced from one sample in a study of neurological immune-mediated disorders. TCRdb re-called the 5' RACE reads through MiXCR, storing one row per CDR3 protein. Found here are over 45,000 distinct CDR3 sequences, approximately 2.8% of them singletons; the top ten hold roughly 16%. Material for sequencing was PBMCs. These receptors were obtained from a woman between 45 and 65 years old with multiple sclerosis.

This clonotype was seen ten or more times. V and J are TRBV20-1 and TRBJ2-7, with a weak D call TRBD2 (5 bases). There are 11 residues in the CDR3. CDR1 and CDR2 (germline): DFQATT, SNEGSKA (reference sequence). V lost 8 bases to trimming and J lost 2 bases, with 10 bases between them. CDR3 loop: CSLGDTYEQYV. CDR3 nucleotides: TGCAGTCTCGGGGATACCTACGAGCAGTACGTC.

This clonotype was recorded at least ten times. The V and J genes are TRBV12-3 or TRBV12-4 and TRBJ2-5, with 7 positions matching TRBD1. The CDR3 runs to 14 residues. Unmatched junction bases numbered 13, after V lost 6 bases and J lost 9 bases. CDR3 protein: CASREQGWDRAQYF. In nucleotides, the CDR3 is TGTGCCAGCAGGGAACAGGGGTGGGACCGGGCCCAGTACTTC.

This clonotype was recorded at least ten times. The rearrangement joins TRBV20-1 to TRBJ1-6; 7 bases fit TRBD1. Trimming removed 4 bases from V and 6 bases from J; junction bases left unmatched: 3. Germline CDR1 and CDR2: DFQATT and SNEGSKA (reference sequence). This CDR3 has 13 amino acids. In DNA, the CDR3 is TGCAGTGCTAAGGACAGGACTAATTCACCCCTCCACTTT. This sequence encodes CSAKDRTNSPLHF.

In this sample, this clonotype turned up many times. The J gene is TRBJ2-2, the V gene TRBV4-2, with D possibly matching TRBD2 (5 bases). The ends were cut back, 4 bases at V and 6 bases at J, with 12 bases in the middle. The CDR3 runs 14 residues. Per the germline V gene, CDR1 is LGHNA and CDR2 is YNFKEQ. The CDR3 DNA sequence: TGTGCCAGCAGCCGGGCGGGCAGATCCGGGGAGCTGTTTTTT. Amino acid sequence: CASSRAGRSGELFF.

This clonotype was found many times. The J gene is TRBJ1-2, the V gene TRBV5-1; possible D gene TRBD1, 6 bases. From germline, CDR1 is SGHRS and CDR2 YFSETQ. Between the trimmed V and J ends, which lost 4 bases and 1 base, there was a span of 14 bases. The CDR3 is 15 amino acids. The CDR3 reads CASSPQGTINYGYTF. In DNA form, the CDR3 reads TGCGCCAGCAGCCCCCAGGGGACGATTAACTATGGCTACACCTTC.

This clonotype was detected ten times or more. V usage is TRBV27 and J usage is TRBJ1-6; D gene unclear. The CDR3 extends over 14 amino acids. Germline assignment: CDR1 MNHEY and CDR2 SMNVEV (reference sequence). V was clipped by 3 bases and J by 7 bases, with 10 bases between them. CDR3 sequence (DNA): TGTGCCAGCAGTTTGTGGCAGGACAATTCACCCCTCCACTTT. Amino acid sequence: CASSLWQDNSPLHF.

Ten or more counts support this clonotype. This sequence joins TRBV7-2 and TRBJ1-2; 9 nucleotides align to TRBD1. This CDR3 region has 15 residues. Germline CDR1 and CDR2: SGHTA and FQGNSA. V lost 1 base to trimming and J lost 6 bases; unmatched junction nucleotides: 6. The CDR3 nucleotides read TGTGCCAGCAGCTTAGGGCCGGGACAGGGAAATGGCTACACCTTC. The encoded protein is CASSLGPGQGNGYTF.

This clonotype was counted many times. The rearrangement links TRBV6-2 or TRBV6-3 to TRBJ2-7; TRBD2 aligns across 7 bases. The J segment lost 0 bases and the V segment lost 1 base, leaving 12 bases of the junction unmatched. The CDR3 is 18 amino acids. Looked up from germline, CDR1 is MNHEY and CDR2 is SVGEGT. The CDR3 coding sequence is TGTGCCAGCAGTTACTTACCCGGGACTACCCTTCTCTCCTACGAGCAGTACTTC. Translating gives CASSYLPGTTLLSYEQYF.

This clonotype has ten or more counts. The chain recombines TRBV12-3 or TRBV12-4 with TRBJ2-5; D call uncertain. Trimming took off 3 bases at V and 3 bases at J, with 2 bases between the two ends. The CDR3 runs to 11 residues. The CDR3 sequence: CASSFKETQYF. Here the CDR3 DNA reads TGTGCCAGCAGTTTTAAAGAGACCCAGTACTTC.

The sample holds many counts of this clonotype. This sequence joins TRBV7-9 and TRBJ2-5; a weak D match, TRBD1 (6 bases). The CDR3 has 14 amino acids. V gave up 0 bases and J gave up 5 bases, with 10 bases separating them. Looked up from germline, CDR1 is SEHNR and CDR2 is FQNEAQ (reference sequence). In nucleotides, the CDR3 is TGTGCCAGCAGCTTAGCACAGGGTAGCGAGACCCAGTACTTC. Residues: CASSLAQGSETQYF.

This clonotype was seen many times. In DNA, the CDR3 is TGTGCCACCAGTGACCCCGGACAAACAAGGGAGCAGTTCTTC. Amino acids: CATSDPGQTREQFF. The chain carries TRBV24-1 and TRBJ2-1, with D possibly TRBD1 on 5 matching bases. Germline CDR1 reads KGHDR; CDR2 reads SFDVKD. The CDR3 has 14 residues. Trimming cost V 4 bases and J 10 bases, with 16 bases left between them.

This clonotype was counted many times. The rearrangement joins TRBV7-2 to TRBJ2-1; D remains ambiguous. V was shortened by 2 bases and J by 0 bases, with 8 bases between the two germline ends. CDR1 is SGHTA, CDR2 FQGNSA, per germline. CDR3 length: 15 residues. The CDR3 here is CASSLFPSSYNEQFF. The CDR3 DNA reads as TGTGCCAGCAGCTTATTTCCTAGCTCCTACAATGAGCAGTTCTTC.

This clonotype was detected ten times or more. The gene calls are TRBV11-2 and TRBJ2-7; 8 nucleotides align to TRBD2. The CDR3 has 14 amino acids. The ends lost 1 base at V and 5 bases at J; junction bases unmatched: 4. Germline CDR1 and CDR2: SGHAT and FQNNGV. CDR3 in DNA: TGTGCCAGCAGCTTAGCGGGAGGGATGAACGAGCAGTACTTC. Residues: CASSLAGGMNEQYF.

This clonotype came up many times. The chain combines TRBV5-1 with TRBJ2-1, with 11 bases matching TRBD2. The CDR3 contains 15 residues. Losses at the gene ends were 0 bases for V and 6 bases for J; bases not matched to a gene: 2. In germline, CDR1 is SGHRS, CDR2 YFSETQ. CDR3 sequence: CASSLVAGGRNEQFF. The CDR3 region has the DNA TGCGCCAGCAGCTTGGTAGCGGGAGGGCGCAATGAGCAGTTCTTC.

This clonotype has at least ten counts. The genes are TRBV7-2 and TRBJ2-1; 8 nucleotides line up with TRBD2. There are 16 residues in the CDR3. J was trimmed by 8 bases and V by 1 base; bases with no gene match: 10. In germline, CDR1 is SGHTA, CDR2 FQGNSA. This CDR3 is CASSLVPSGPLYEQFF. The CDR3 region has the DNA TGTGCCAGCAGCTTAGTCCCTAGCGGGCCTCTGTATGAGCAGTTCTTC.

This clonotype was recorded many times. The chain links TRBV5-1 to TRBJ1-1; TRBD1 agrees at 7 bases. The J segment lost 10 bases and the V segment lost 1 base, leaving 10 bases of the junction unmatched. Germline V gene lookup returns CDR1 SGHRS and CDR2 YFSETQ. This CDR3 is built from 14 residues. CDR3 bases: TGCGCCAGCAGCTTGTTCACAGGGGAAGCGGCAGCTTTCTTT. Amino acid sequence: CASSLFTGEAAAFF.

This clonotype was detected many times. The genes are TRBV27 and TRBJ2-5; D could derive from TRBD1 or TRBD2 (6 bases each). The germline gives CDR1 MNHEY, CDR2 SMNVEV (reference sequence). The CDR3 totals 16 residues. With 5 bases removed from V and 2 bases from J, the gap between germline ends came to 18 bases. In DNA form, the CDR3 reads TGTGCCAGCAGTCCGTCCCCGGGGGCCCCACAAGAGACCCAGTACTTC. Translating gives CASSPSPGAPQETQYF.

This clonotype has a count of ten or more. The rearrangement joins TRBV12-3 or TRBV12-4 to TRBJ1-4, with D possibly TRBD1 on 6 matching bases. Trimming took 5 bases from V and 8 from J, leaving 18 bases between them. The CDR3 sequence is 15 residues long. CDR3 loop: CASSQNRVYEEKLFF. The DNA of the CDR3 is TGTGCCAGCAGTCAGAACAGGGTATATGAGGAAAAACTGTTTTTT.

The sample holds many counts of this clonotype. The chain has TRBV18 and TRBJ1-1, with a possible D match to TRBD1 (5 bases). Germline CDR1 KGHSH, CDR2 LQKENI. The CDR3 contains 13 residues. V lost 3 bases and J 8 bases, leaving 13 bases between the germline ends. The CDR3 sequence is CASSPSGGVEAFF. The CDR3 coding sequence is TGTGCCAGCTCACCGAGTGGAGGGGTAGAAGCTTTCTTT.

This clonotype showed up many times. The V gene is TRBV7-9, the J gene TRBJ1-2; 8 nucleotides agree with TRBD1. Germline trimming cut 5 bases from V and 4 bases from J; bases unmatched to any gene: 15. Germline CDR1 SEHNR, CDR2 FQNEAQ (reference sequence). CDR3 length equals 17 residues. The CDR3 is CASSTTTPGQESYGYTF. The CDR3 DNA reads TGTGCCAGCAGCACAACAACTCCGGGACAGGAATCCTATGGCTACACCTTC.